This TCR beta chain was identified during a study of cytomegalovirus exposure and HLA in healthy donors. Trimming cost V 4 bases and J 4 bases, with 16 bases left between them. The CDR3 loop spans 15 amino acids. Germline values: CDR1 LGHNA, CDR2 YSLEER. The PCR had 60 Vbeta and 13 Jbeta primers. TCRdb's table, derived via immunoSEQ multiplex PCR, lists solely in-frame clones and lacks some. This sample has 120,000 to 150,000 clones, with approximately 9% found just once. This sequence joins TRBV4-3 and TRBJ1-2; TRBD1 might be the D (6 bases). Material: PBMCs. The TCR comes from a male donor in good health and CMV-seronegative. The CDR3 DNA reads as TGCGCCAGCAGCCTATACGCGGTGGGGGCCTATGGCTACACCTTC. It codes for CASSLYAVGAYGYTF.